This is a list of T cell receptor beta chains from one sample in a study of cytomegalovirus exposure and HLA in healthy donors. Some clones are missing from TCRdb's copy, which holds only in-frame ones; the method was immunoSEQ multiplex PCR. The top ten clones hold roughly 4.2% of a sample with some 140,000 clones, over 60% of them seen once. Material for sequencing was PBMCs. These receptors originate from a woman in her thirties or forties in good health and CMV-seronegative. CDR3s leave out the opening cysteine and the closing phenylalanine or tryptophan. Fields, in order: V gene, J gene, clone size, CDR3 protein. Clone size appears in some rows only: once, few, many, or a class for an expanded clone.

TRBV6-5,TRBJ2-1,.,ASRPRTGLHEQF
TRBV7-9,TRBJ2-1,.,ASSDLAGGPVSNEQF
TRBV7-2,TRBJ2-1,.,ASSRPSGGYEQF
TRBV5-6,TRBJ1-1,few,ASSLVDRLSTEAF
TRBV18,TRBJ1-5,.,ASSPSGRGGNQPQH
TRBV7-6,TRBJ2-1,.,ASSSPSYNEQF
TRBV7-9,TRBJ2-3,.,ASSSTRGTDTQY
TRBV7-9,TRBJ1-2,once,ASSQGQGGNYGYT
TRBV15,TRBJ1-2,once,ATSMDRVSYT
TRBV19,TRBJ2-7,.,ASSGLAGYPYEQY
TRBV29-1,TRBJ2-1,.,SVEGGGIPNNEQF
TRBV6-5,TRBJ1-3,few,ASSWDRRNSGNTIY
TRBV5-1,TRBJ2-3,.,ASSLNLAGGITDTQY
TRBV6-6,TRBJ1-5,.,ASSYSAGRANQPQH
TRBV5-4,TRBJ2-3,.,ASSLVGLAVTDTQY
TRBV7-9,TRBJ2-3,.,ASGFGGGTDTQY
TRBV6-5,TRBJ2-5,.,ASSSGTGGRETQY
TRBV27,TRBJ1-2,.,ASSLSGAFDYGYT
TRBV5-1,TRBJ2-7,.,ASSSGTSGSTTYEQY
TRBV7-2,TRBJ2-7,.,ASSSGTGNHEQY
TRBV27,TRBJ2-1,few,ASSTSGGVNEQF
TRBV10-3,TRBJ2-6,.,AIRGDRSSSGANVLT
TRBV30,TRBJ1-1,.,AWSALRNTEAF
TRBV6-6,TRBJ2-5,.,ASRQQGGIETQY
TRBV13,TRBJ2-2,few,ASSFGGRASTGELF
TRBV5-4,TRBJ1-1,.,ASSSGGAGSGSEAF
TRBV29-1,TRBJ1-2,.,SVELGQDRRFYGYT
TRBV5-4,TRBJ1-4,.,ASSPGQGRTNEKLF
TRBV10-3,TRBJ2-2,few,AIPQASGREMNTGELF
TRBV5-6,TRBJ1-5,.,ASSLFGLGQGLGPQH
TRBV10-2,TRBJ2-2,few,ASKGRGGRAGELF
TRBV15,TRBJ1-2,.,ATSPRNSGTYGYT
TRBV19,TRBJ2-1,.,ASTSGQGNYNEQF
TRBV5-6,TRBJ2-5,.,ASSSGTGVQY
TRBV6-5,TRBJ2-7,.,ASRRTSGLYEQY
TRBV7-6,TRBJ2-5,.,ASSPPGEPPGGTQY
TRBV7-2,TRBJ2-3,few,ASSMGLAGGEDTQY
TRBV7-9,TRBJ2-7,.,ASSPSGGHSYEQY
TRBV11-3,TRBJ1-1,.,ASSLQGPNTEAF
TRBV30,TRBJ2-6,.,AGTSGSMAGANVLT
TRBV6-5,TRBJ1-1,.,ATFDRDTNTEAF